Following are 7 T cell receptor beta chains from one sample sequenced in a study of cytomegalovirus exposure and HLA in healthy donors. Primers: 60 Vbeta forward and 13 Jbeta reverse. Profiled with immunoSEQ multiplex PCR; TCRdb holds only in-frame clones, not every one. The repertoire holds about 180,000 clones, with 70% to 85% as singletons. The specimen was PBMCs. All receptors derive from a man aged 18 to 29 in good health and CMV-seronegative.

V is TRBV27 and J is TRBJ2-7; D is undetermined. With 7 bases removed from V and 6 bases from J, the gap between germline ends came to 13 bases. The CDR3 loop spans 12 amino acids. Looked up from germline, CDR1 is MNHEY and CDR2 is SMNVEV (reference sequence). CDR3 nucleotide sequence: TGTGCCAGCAACTCACGGTTCGGCGAGCAGTACTTC. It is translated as CASNSRFGEQYF.

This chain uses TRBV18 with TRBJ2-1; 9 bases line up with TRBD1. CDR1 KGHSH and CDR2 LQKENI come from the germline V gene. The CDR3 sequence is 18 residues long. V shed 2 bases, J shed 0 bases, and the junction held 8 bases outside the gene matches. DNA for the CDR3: TGTGCCAGCTCACCAATCCCGGGACAGGGAAGCTCCTACAATGAGCAGTTCTTC. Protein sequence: CASSPIPGQGSSYNEQFF. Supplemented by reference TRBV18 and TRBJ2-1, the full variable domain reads NAGVMQNPRHLVRRRGQEARLRCSPMKGHSHVYWYRQLPEEGLKFMVYLQKENIIDESGMPKERFSAEFPKEGPSILRIQQVVRGDSAAYFCASSPIPGQGSSYNEQFFGPGTRLTVL.

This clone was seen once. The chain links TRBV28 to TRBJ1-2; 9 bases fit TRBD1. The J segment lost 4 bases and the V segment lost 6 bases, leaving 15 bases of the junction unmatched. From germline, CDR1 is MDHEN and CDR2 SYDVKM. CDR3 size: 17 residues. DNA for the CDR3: TGTGCCAGCAGCCCACCCGGGCTTCGACAGGGGGGCTATGGCTACACCTTC. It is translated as CASSPPGLRQGGYGYTF.

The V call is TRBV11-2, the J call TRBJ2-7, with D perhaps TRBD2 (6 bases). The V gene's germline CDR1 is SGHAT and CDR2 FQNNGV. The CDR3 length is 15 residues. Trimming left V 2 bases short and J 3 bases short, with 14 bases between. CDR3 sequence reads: CASSLSIGGNYEQYF. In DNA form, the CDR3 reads TGTGCCAGCAGCTTAAGTATTGGAGGGAACTACGAGCAGTACTTC.

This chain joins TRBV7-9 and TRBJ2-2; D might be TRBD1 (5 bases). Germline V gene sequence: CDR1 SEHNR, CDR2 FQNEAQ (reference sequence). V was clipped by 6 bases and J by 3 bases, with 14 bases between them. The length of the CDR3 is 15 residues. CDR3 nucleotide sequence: TGTGCCAGCAGGAAAGGGGCAGGGCACACCGGGGAGCTGTTTTTT. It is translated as CASRKGAGHTGELFF. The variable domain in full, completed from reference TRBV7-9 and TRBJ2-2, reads DTGVSQNPRHKITKRGQNVTFRCDPISEHNRLYWYRQTLGQGPEFLTYFQNEAQLEKSRLLSDRFSAERPKGSFSTLEIQRTEQGDSAMYLCASRKGAGHTGELFFGEGSRLTVL.

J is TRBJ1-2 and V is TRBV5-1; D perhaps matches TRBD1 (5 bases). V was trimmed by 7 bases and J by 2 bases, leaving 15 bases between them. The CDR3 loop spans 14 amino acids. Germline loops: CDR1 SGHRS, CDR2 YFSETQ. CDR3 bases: TGCGCCAGCCGCTCCGCGGGGGTAAACTATGGCTACACCTTC. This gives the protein CASRSAGVNYGYTF. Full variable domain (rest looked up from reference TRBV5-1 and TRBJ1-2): KAGVTQTPRYLIKTRGQQVTLSCSPISGHRSVSWYQQTPGQGLQFLFEYFSETQRNKGNFPGRFSGRQFSNSRSEMNVSTLELGDSALYLCASRSAGVNYGYTFGSGTRLTVV.

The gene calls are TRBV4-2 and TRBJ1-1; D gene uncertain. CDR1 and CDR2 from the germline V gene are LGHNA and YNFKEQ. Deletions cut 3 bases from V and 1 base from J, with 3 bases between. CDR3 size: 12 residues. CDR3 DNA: TGTGCCAGCAGCCAGGCGAACACTGAAGCTTTCTTT. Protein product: CASSQANTEAFF.